The 8 T cell receptor beta chains listed next were all sequenced from one sample in a study of PD-L1 blockade in urothelial cancer. TCRdb keeps only in-frame clones here, not all; method: immunoSEQ multiplex PCR. The table lists about 63,000 clones, about 86% of them singletons. Time point in this sample: pretreatment peripheral blood. Sequencing used PBMCs, obtained around atezolizumab (anti-PD-L1) treatment. The receptors shown here come from a man in his 70s with urothelial cancer.

This clone was counted a few times. The chain has TRBV1 and TRBJ1-5. TRBV1 is tagged as a pseudogene. The CDR3 consists of 18 residues. The CDR3 spells CTSSQVPYRWSHSQPQHF. As DNA, the CDR3 is TGCACCAGCAGCCAAGTTCCCTACCGTTGGAGCCATAGCCAGCCCCAGCATTTT.

The rearrangement links TRBV19 to TRBJ1-5, with D hard to call. The CDR3 spans 15 residues. V shed 1 base and J shed 0 bases, with 7 bases lying between them. Germline V gene data show CDR1 as LNHDA and CDR2 as SQIVND (reference sequence). The CDR3 reads CASSIGRNSNQPQHF. The CDR3 DNA follows: TGTGCCAGTAGTATAGGCAGGAATAGCAATCAGCCCCAGCATTTT.

CDR3 sequence reads: CASQGREGHQEQFF. The CDR3 region has the DNA TGTGCCAGCCAGGGGAGGGAGGGCCATCAGGAGCAGTTCTTC. This rearrangement joins TRBV6-5 to TRBJ2-1, with a tentative D call TRBD2 (7 bases). Trimming pared 8 bases from V and 10 bases from J, leaving 21 bases between. Per the germline V gene, CDR1 is MNHEY and CDR2 is SVGAGI. The CDR3 extends over 14 amino acids.

This clone came up once. The chain couples TRBV6-4 to TRBJ1-1; a weak D match, TRBD1 (6 bases). V dropped 5 bases and J dropped 4 bases, with 14 bases sitting between them. Germline V gene sequence: CDR1 MRHNA, CDR2 SNTAGT. The CDR3 is made up of 14 amino acids. CDR3 sequence: CASSPTRGGTEAFF. The CDR3 DNA reads as TGTGCCAGCAGTCCTACGAGGGGGGGCACTGAAGCTTTCTTT.

This CDR3 reads CASSSGFVRSPLHF. The CDR3, as DNA: TGTGCCAGCAGCTCAGGGTTTGTACGATCACCCCTCCACTTT. The chain has TRBV7-9 and TRBJ1-6; D may be TRBD1 (5 bases). V was clipped by 4 bases and J by 10 bases, with 14 bases between them. Germline V gives CDR1 SEHNR, CDR2 FQNEAQ (reference sequence). CDR3 length: 14 amino acids.

The V and J genes are TRBV28 and TRBJ1-1; D gene unclear. The CDR3 totals 12 residues. Trimming took off 4 bases at V and 1 base at J, with 4 bases between the two ends. CDR1 is MDHEN, CDR2 SYDVKM, per germline. The CDR3 spells CASSSSNTEAFF. DNA of the CDR3: TGTGCCAGCAGTTCCTCGAACACTGAAGCTTTCTTT.

This rearrangement joins TRBV19 to TRBJ1-2; no reliable D call. Trimming shortened V by 1 base and J by 4 bases, and 10 bases separated the two germline ends. Germline CDR1 and CDR2: LNHDA and SQIVND (reference sequence). The CDR3 is 14 residues long. The CDR3 sequence: CASSIGGDGYGYTF. CDR3 in DNA: TGTGCCAGTAGTATAGGCGGGGATGGCTATGGCTACACCTTC.

This chain links TRBV19 with TRBJ2-3; D is perhaps TRBD2 (6 bases). V was cut by 3 bases and J by 6 bases, with 22 bases left in between. This CDR3 is 17 amino acids long. Germline lookup yields CDR1 LNHDA and CDR2 SQIVND (reference sequence). The CDR3 nucleotides read TGTGCCAGTAGTATTTCGGGCGGGACCCTCGGGCGGGATACGCAGTATTTT. Its translation: CASSISGGTLGRDTQYF.